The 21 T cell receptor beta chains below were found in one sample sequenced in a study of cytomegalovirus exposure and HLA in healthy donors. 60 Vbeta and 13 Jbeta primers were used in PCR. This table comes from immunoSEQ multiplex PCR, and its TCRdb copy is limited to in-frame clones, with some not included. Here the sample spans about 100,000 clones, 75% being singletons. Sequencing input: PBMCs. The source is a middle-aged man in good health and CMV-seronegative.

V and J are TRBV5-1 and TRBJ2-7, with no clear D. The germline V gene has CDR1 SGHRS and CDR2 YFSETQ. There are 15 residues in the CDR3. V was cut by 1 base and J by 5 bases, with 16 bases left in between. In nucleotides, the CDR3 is TGCGCCAGCAGCTTGTACGGTACAGAATCCGACGAGCAGTACTTC. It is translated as CASSLYGTESDEQYF. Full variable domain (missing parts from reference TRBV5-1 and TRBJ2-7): KAGVTQTPRYLIKTRGQQVTLSCSPISGHRSVSWYQQTPGQGLQFLFEYFSETQRNKGNFPGRFSGRQFSNSRSEMNVSTLELGDSALYLCASSLYGTESDEQYFGPGTRLTVT.

The CDR3 reads CASSQGGAGVNNEQFF. CDR3 coding DNA: TGCGCCAGCAGCCAAGGGGGGGCGGGAGTCAATAATGAGCAGTTCTTC. The rearrangement links TRBV4-3 to TRBJ2-1; maybe TRBD2 (7 bases). The germline V and J ends were trimmed by 1 base and 7 bases, with 17 bases remaining between them. CDR3 size: 16 residues. Germline values: CDR1 LGHNA, CDR2 YSLEER.

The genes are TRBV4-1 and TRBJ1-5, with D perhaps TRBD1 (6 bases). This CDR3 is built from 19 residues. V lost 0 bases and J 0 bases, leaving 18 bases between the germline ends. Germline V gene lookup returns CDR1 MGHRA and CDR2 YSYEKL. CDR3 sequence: CASSQDFQDSLNSNQPQHF. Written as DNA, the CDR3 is TGCGCCAGCAGCCAAGATTTTCAGGACAGCTTAAATAGCAATCAGCCCCAGCATTTT.

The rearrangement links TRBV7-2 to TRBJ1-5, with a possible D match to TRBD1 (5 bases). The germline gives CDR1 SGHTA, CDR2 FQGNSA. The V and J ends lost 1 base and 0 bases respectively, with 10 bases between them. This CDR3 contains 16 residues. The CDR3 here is CASSLVGAYSNQPQHF. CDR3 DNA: TGTGCCAGCAGCTTAGTAGGGGCATATAGCAATCAGCCCCAGCATTTT.

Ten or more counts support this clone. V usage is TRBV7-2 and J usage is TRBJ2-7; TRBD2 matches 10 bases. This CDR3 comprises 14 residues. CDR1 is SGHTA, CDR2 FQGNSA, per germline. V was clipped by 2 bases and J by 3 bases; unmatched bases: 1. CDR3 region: CASSLLAGVYEQYF. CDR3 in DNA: TGTGCCAGCAGCTTACTAGCGGGGGTCTACGAGCAGTACTTC.

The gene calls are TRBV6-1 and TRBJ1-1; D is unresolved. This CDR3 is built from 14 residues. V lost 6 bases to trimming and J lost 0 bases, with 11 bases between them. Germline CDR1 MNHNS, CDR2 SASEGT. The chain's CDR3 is CASRRASLNTEAFF. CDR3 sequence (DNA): TGTGCCAGCAGGAGGGCCAGCTTGAACACTGAAGCTTTCTTT.

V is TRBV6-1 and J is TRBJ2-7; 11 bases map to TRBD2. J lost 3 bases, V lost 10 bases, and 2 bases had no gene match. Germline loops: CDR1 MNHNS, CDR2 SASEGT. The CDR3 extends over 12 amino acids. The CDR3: CATGTSGYEQYF. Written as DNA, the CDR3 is TGTGCCACCGGGACTAGCGGCTACGAGCAGTACTTC.

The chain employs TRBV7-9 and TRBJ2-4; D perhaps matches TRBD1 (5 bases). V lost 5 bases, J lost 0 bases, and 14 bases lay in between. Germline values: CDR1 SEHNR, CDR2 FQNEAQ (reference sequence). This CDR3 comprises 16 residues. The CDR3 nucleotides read TGTGCCAGCAGCGTCGACAGTTACGTAGCCAAAAACATTCAGTACTTC. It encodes CASSVDSYVAKNIQYF.

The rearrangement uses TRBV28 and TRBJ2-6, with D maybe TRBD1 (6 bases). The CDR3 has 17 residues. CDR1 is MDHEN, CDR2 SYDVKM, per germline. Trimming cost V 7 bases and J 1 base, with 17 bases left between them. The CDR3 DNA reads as TGTGCCAGCACCCTCGACAGGTTCTTATCTGGGGCCAACGTCCTGACTTTC. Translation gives CASTLDRFLSGANVLTF.

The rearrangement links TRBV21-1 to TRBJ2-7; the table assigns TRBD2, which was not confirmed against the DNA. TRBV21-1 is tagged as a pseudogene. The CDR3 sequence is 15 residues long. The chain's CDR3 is CASSKVPGSSYEQYF. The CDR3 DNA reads TGTGCCAGCAGCAAAGTACCCGGGTCGTCCTACGAGCAGTACTTC.

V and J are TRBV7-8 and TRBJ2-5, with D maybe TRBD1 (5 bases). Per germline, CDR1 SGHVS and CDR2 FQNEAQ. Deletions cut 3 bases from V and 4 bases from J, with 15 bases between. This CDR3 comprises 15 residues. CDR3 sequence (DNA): TGTGCCAGCAGCTTGGGTGGGGCGGCAGGAGAGACCCAGTACTTC. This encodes CASSLGGAAGETQYF.

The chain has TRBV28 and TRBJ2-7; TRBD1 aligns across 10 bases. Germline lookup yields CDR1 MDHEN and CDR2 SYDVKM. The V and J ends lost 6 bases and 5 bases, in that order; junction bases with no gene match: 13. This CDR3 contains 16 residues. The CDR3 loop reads CASREFSGTGVNEQYF. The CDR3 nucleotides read TGTGCCAGCAGAGAATTCAGTGGGACAGGGGTCAACGAGCAGTACTTC.

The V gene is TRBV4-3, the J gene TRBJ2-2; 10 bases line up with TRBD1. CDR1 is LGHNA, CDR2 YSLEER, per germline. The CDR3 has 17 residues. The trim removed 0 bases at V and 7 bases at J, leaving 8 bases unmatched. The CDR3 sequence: CASSQETGQGYHGELFF. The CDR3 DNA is TGCGCCAGCAGCCAAGAGACGGGACAGGGGTACCACGGGGAGCTGTTTTTT.

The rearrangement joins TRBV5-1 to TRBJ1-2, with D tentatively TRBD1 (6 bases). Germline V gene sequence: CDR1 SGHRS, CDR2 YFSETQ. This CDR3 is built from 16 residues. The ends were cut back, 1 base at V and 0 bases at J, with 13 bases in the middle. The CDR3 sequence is CASSLRGGTTNYGYTF. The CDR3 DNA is TGCGCCAGCAGCTTGAGGGGGGGCACCACTAACTATGGCTACACCTTC.

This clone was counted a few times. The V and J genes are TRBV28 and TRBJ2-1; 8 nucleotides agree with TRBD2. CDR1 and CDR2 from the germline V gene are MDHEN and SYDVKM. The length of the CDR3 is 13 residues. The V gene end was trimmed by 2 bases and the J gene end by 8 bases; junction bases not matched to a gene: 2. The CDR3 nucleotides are TGTGCCAGCAGTTTAGTCGGGAGGGATGAGCAGTTCTTC. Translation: CASSLVGRDEQFF.

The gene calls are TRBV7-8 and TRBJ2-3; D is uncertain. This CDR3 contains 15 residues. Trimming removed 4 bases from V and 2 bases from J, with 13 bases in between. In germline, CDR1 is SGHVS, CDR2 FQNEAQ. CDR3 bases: TGTGCCAGCAGCTCCTACAGAGCCCTCACAGATACGCAGTATTTT. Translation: CASSSYRALTDTQYF.

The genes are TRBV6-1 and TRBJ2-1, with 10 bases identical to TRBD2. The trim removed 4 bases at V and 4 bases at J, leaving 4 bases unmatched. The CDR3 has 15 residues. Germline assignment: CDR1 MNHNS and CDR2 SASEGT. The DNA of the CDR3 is TGTGCCAGCAGTGCTCTAGCGGGGGCTTACAATGAGCAGTTCTTC. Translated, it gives CASSALAGAYNEQFF.

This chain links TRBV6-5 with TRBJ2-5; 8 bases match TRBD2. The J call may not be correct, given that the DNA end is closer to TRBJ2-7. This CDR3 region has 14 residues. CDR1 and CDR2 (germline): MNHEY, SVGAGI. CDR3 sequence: CASKISGTSYEQYF. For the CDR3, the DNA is TGTGCCAGCAAAATTTCCGGGACTAGCTACGAGCAGTACTTC.

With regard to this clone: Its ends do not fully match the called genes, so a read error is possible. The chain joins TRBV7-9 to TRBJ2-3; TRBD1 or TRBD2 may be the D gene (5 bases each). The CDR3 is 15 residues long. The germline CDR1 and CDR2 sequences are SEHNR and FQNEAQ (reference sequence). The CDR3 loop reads CSSSLGAGRTDTQYF. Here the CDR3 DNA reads TGTTCCAGCAGCTTAGGGGCGGGTAGAACAGATACGCAGTATTTT.

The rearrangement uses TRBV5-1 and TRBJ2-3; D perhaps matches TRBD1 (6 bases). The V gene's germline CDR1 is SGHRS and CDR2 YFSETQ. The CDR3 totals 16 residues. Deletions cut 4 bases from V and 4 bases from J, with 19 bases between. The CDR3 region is CASSLTTGSSPDTQYF. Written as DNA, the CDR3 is TGCGCCAGCAGCCTTACGACAGGCTCATCACCAGATACGCAGTATTTT.

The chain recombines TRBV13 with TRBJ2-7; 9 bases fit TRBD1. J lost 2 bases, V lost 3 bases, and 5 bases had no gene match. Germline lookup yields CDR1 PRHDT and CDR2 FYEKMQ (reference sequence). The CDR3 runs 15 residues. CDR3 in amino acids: CASSFRDRVPYEQYF. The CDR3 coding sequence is TGTGCCAGCAGCTTCCGGGACAGGGTCCCCTACGAGCAGTACTTC.